The entry below gives a single T cell receptor beta chain sequence along with its context. Donors were healthy HIV-negative adults without recent acute infections or vaccinations. CDR3 length: 15 amino acids. V lost 5 bases, J lost 4 bases, and 11 bases stayed unmatched. Germline V CDR1 and CDR2: SGHRS, YFSETQ. The record originates from a study of shared clonotypes between healthy human individuals. Clones were read by immunoSEQ multiplex PCR, and TCRdb kept only the in-frame ones, dropping some. The repertoire holds roughly 2 million clones, approximately 94% seen once, with 0.13% in the top ten. The V gene is TRBV5-1, the J gene TRBJ2-7; TRBD1 aligns across 8 bases. This TCR derives from a young man in good health. The sequencing sample was made of naive CD4+ T cells sorted from blood. The subset here: CD45RA+ positively selected. CDR3 loop: CASRQTGGAMYEQYF. DNA of the CDR3: TGCGCCAGCAGACAAACAGGGGGAGCAATGTACGAGCAGTACTTC.